The 17 T cell receptor beta chains given below trace back to one sample, sequenced in a study of response to subunit inactivated influenza vaccine. MiXCR, applied by TCRdb to the RT-PCR reads, yields one record per CDR3 protein. The table has fewer than 600,000 distinct CDR3 sequences, 7.2% seen once. Here the sequenced sample was PBMCs from blood, taken less than 30 months after vaccination. The receptors were sampled from a man between 50 and 75 years old who received an inactivated influenza vaccine.

The V and J genes are TRBV20-1 and TRBJ2-2, with 7 bases identical to TRBD2. Unmatched junction bases numbered 10, after V lost 3 bases and J lost 0 bases. Germline V lookup: CDR1 DFQATT, CDR2 SNEGSKA (reference sequence). There are 17 residues in the CDR3. The CDR3 is CSARPPSSGPNTGELFF. In DNA, the CDR3 is TGCAGTGCTAGGCCCCCATCTAGCGGCCCGAACACCGGGGAGCTGTTTTTT.

This clonotype came up a few times. The V gene is TRBV6-5, the J gene TRBJ2-5; TRBD1 might be the D (6 bases). This CDR3 is built from 15 residues. Germline lookup yields CDR1 MNHEY and CDR2 SVGAGI. V was shortened by 0 bases and J by 4 bases, with 12 bases between the two germline ends. In DNA, the CDR3 is TGTGCCAGCAGTTACTCGACATCAGGGGTAGAGACCCAGTACTTC. Its translation: CASSYSTSGVETQYF.

The J gene is TRBJ2-7, the V gene TRBV6-5; 13 nucleotides line up with TRBD2. Germline CDR1 is MNHEY and CDR2 is SVGAGI. This CDR3 has 14 amino acids. J gave up 6 bases and V 3 bases, and 2 bases lay outside the gene matches. The CDR3 reads CASSYGLAGAEQYF. The CDR3 DNA reads as TGTGCCAGCAGTTATGGACTAGCGGGGGCCGAGCAGTACTTC.

This clonotype has at least ten counts. V is TRBV5-1 and J is TRBJ1-2; 8 bases agree with TRBD1. Germline-derived CDR1 and CDR2 are SGHRS and YFSETQ. The CDR3 totals 16 residues. Trimming removed 0 bases from V and 3 bases from J; junction bases left unmatched: 7. The CDR3 DNA follows: TGCGCCAGCAGCTTGGTCTCAGGGGGCCATGACTATGGCTACACCTTC. Translation: CASSLVSGGHDYGYTF. The whole variable domain, remainder taken from reference TRBV5-1 and TRBJ1-2, is KAGVTQTPRYLIKTRGQQVTLSCSPISGHRSVSWYQQTPGQGLQFLFEYFSETQRNKGNFPGRFSGRQFSNSRSEMNVSTLELGDSALYLCASSLVSGGHDYGYTFGSGTRLTVV.

This sequence joins TRBV20-1 and TRBJ2-3; D might be TRBD1 (5 bases). The V end lost 4 bases, the J end lost 0 bases, and 11 bases lay between the germline ends. The germline gives CDR1 DFQATT, CDR2 SNEGSKA (reference sequence). This CDR3 contains 14 residues. In nucleotides, the CDR3 is TGCAGTGCTACAGACAGTGGAAGCACAGATACGCAGTATTTT. Amino acid sequence: CSATDSGSTDTQYF.

This clonotype was detected only a few times. This chain connects TRBV28 to TRBJ2-7; D unresolved. V shed 7 bases and J shed 0 bases, with 13 bases lying between them. This CDR3 is built from 14 residues. CDR1 and CDR2 from the germline V gene are MDHEN and SYDVKM. The CDR3 bases are TGTGCCAGCACCACGCCCGGTACCTCCTACGAGCAGTACTTC. Amino acids: CASTTPGTSYEQYF.

This sequence joins TRBV11-1 and TRBJ2-1, with 9 bases aligning to TRBD2. The junction had 14 bases not matched to a gene; V was cut back by 0 bases and J by 8 bases. The CDR3 runs to 18 residues. In germline, CDR1 is SGHAT, CDR2 FQDESV (reference sequence). The chain's CDR3 is CASSLALLRSGGYYEQFF. In DNA, the CDR3 is TGTGCCAGCAGCTTAGCGCTACTTCGCAGCGGGGGGTATTATGAGCAGTTCTTC.

There are a few counts of this clonotype. The chain has TRBV16 and TRBJ2-3; no firm D call. Germline CDR1 reads KGHSY; CDR2 reads FQNENV. Trimming removed 2 bases at V and 2 bases at J, with 5 bases between. The CDR3 is 13 residues long. In DNA, the CDR3 is TGTGCCAGCAGCCAAGTCTCCACAGATACGCAGTATTTT. It translates to CASSQVSTDTQYF.

This clonotype was seen many times. This chain connects TRBV11-2 to TRBJ1-5; perhaps TRBD1 as D (6 bases). CDR3 size: 15 residues. CDR1 SGHAT and CDR2 FQNNGV come from the germline V gene. The germline V and J ends were trimmed by 5 bases and 4 bases, with 15 bases remaining between them. CDR3 DNA: TGTGCCAGCAGCCCTACGGACAGCGGGAATCAGCCCCAGCATTTT. Its translation is CASSPTDSGNQPQHF. The full variable domain, in which reference TRBV11-2 and TRBJ1-5 provide the parts outside the CDR3, is EAGVAQSPRYKIIEKRQSVAFWCNPISGHATLYWYQQILGQGPKLLIQFQNNGVVDDSQLPKDRFSAERLKGVDSTLKIQPAKLEDSAVYLCASSPTDSGNQPQHFGDGTRLSIL.

This clonotype was recorded many times. The chain recombines TRBV12-3 or TRBV12-4 with TRBJ2-1; TRBD1 matches 11 bases. The V and J ends lost 5 bases and 4 bases, in that order; junction bases with no gene match: 4. There are 15 residues in the CDR3. Here the CDR3 DNA reads TGTGCCAGCAGTATGAGGGACAGGGGGTACAATGAGCAGTTCTTC. Amino acids: CASSMRDRGYNEQFF.

This chain uses TRBV7-9 with TRBJ1-1; unclear D gene. This CDR3 is built from 14 residues. Trimming shortened V by 1 base and J by 7 bases, and 13 bases separated the two germline ends. In germline, CDR1 is SEHNR, CDR2 FQNEAQ (reference sequence). As DNA, the CDR3 is TGTGCCAGCAGCTTAGGAGTAACGGGCTATGAAGCTTTCTTT. This sequence encodes CASSLGVTGYEAFF. The full variable domain, in which reference TRBV7-9 and TRBJ1-1 provide the parts outside the CDR3, is DTGVSQNPRHKITKRGQNVTFRCDPISEHNRLYWYRQTLGQGPEFLTYFQNEAQLEKSRLLSDRFSAERPKGSFSTLEIQRTEQGDSAMYLCASSLGVTGYEAFFGQGTRLTVV.

Ten or more counts support this clonotype. The chain recombines TRBV27 with TRBJ2-1; TRBD2 might be the D (5 bases). With 7 bases removed from V and 2 bases from J, the gap between germline ends came to 12 bases. Germline-derived CDR1 and CDR2 are MNHEY and SMNVEV (reference sequence). The CDR3 is made up of 14 amino acids. The CDR3 DNA is TGTGCCAGCACGCCGCGGGCGGCCTACAATGAGCAGTTCTTC. Its translation is CASTPRAAYNEQFF.

The sample holds many counts of this clonotype. The chain recombines TRBV20-1 with TRBJ1-1; no firm D call. Germline V lookup: CDR1 DFQATT, CDR2 SNEGSKA (reference sequence). Trimming cost V 1 base and J 6 bases, with 6 bases left between them. This CDR3 has 11 amino acids. CDR3 DNA sequence: TGCAGTGCTAGAGTTGGCCCTGAAGCTTTCTTT. Translation: CSARVGPEAFF.

This chain joins TRBV5-1 and TRBJ2-3; 12 bases fit TRBD2. The CDR3 is 17 residues long. V lost 0 bases to trimming and J lost 5 bases; unmatched junction nucleotides: 7. Germline CDR1 is SGHRS and CDR2 is YFSETQ. The CDR3 reads CASSLVRLAGAGDTQYF. The CDR3 nucleotides are TGCGCCAGCAGCTTGGTCAGACTAGCGGGGGCAGGAGATACGCAGTATTTT.

This chain uses TRBV20-1 with TRBJ1-1, with D uncertain. The CDR3 is made up of 12 amino acids. V was pared by 2 bases and J by 4 bases, with 8 bases between. CDR1 and CDR2 from the germline V gene are DFQATT and SNEGSKA (reference sequence). CDR3 DNA sequence: TGCAGTGCTAGATTGTTGGTCACTGAAGCTTTCTTT. Residues: CSARLLVTEAFF.

This rearrangement joins TRBV5-1 to TRBJ2-5; tentative D call: TRBD2 (6 bases). Germline CDR1 SGHRS, CDR2 YFSETQ. V was cut by 4 bases and J by 2 bases, with 18 bases left in between. CDR3 length: 16 amino acids. The CDR3 DNA sequence: TGCGCCAGCAGCATCCCACTAGGCCGGGGGCAAGAGACCCAGTACTTC. Translation: CASSIPLGRGQETQYF.

There are many counts of this clonotype. The rearrangement links TRBV20-1 to TRBJ1-4; D is uncertain. Trimming cost V 5 bases and J 8 bases, with 9 bases left between them. Germline V gene lookup returns CDR1 DFQATT and CDR2 SNEGSKA (reference sequence). The CDR3 runs 11 residues. The CDR3 DNA is TGCAGTGCTGGCCGAGTGGAAAAACTGTTTTTT. Amino acids: CSAGRVEKLFF.